These T cell receptor beta chains were read from a single sample in a study of read filtering for tumor transcriptome and immune sequencing. TCRdb called the reads again in MiXCR, with one record for every CDR3 protein. Here the sample spans around 130,000 distinct CDR3 sequences, roughly 13% being singletons. The specimen sequenced was a population of CD138-negative cells sorted from bone marrow. Receptor source: a donor over 35 with multiple myeloma. The CDR3 runs from the conserved cysteine through the conserved F or W. D genes are given only for firm matches. The size entry is marked missing in some rows and otherwise reads once, few, many or a size class.

V gene	D gene	J gene	clone size	CDR3 protein	CDR3 DNA
TRBV28	.	TRBJ1-1	.	CASRELTSSEAFF	TGTGCCAGCAGGGAATTGACCTCCAGTGAAGCTTTCTTT
TRBV29-1	TRBD2	TRBJ2-1	many	CSGRLAGGPGEQFF	TGCAGCGGGCGACTAGCGGGAGGGCCCGGTGAGCAGTTCTTC
TRBV12-3/TRBV12-4	.	TRBJ1-5	many	CASSFKGGQPQHF	TGTGCCAGCAGTTTCAAAGGAGGGCAGCCCCAGCATTTT
TRBV20-1	TRBD2	TRBJ2-3	many	CSAAEREGYTDTQYF	TGCAGTGCAGCGGAGCGGGAGGGGTACACAGATACGCAGTATTTT
TRBV19	.	TRBJ1-1	many	CASSIDPGAFF	TGTGCCAGTAGTATAGATCCGGGAGCTTTCTTT
TRBV20-1	TRBD2	TRBJ2-1	.	CSASNLGEGSYNEQFF	TGCAGTGCTAGTAACCTGGGGGAGGGTTCCTACAATGAGCAGTTCTTC
TRBV5-1	.	TRBJ2-5	.	CASSLAGDGSSGLQYF	TGCGCCAGCAGCTTGGCCGGGGACGGATCGTCGGGCTTACAGTACTTC
TRBV7-8	.	TRBJ2-2	many	CASSLSGTTTGELFF	TGTGCCAGCAGCTTGTCCGGGACAACCACCGGGGAGCTGTTTTTT
TRBV7-2	.	TRBJ2-3	many	CASSPRLVDTQYF	TGTGCCAGCAGCCCCCGACTAGTTGATACGCAGTATTTT
TRBV6-6	TRBD1	TRBJ1-5	many	CASSYSDRGSQPQHF	TGTGCCAGCAGTTACTCGGACAGGGGGTCTCAGCCCCAGCATTTT
TRBV20-1	.	TRBJ2-7	few	CCASNRGEEQYF	TGCTGTGCTAGTAACCGTGGAGAGGAGCAGTACTTC
TRBV18	.	TRBJ1-5	few	CASSPGVTNQPQHF	TGTGCCAGCTCACCAGGGGTTACGAATCAGCCCCAGCATTTT